This entry features one TCR beta chain sequence. Its target is unknown. PCR primers comprised 60 Vbeta and 13 Jbeta primers. The repertoire was sequenced with immunoSEQ multiplex PCR; TCRdb's copy has only in-frame clones and lacks some. The sample lists 120,000 or so clones; 75% to 85% were seen once. The CDR3 sequence is 15 residues long. Per germline, CDR1 MNHEY and CDR2 SVGAGI. V shed 1 base and J 2 bases; nucleotides not matched to a gene: 5. Donors counted as nominally healthy when sampled, yet unrecorded immune exposures were likely. This sample was included in a study of cytomegalovirus exposure and HLA in healthy donors. Study-level findings and limits: Among TCR beta chains of equal frequency, HLA-associated ones were more clonally expanded in a later analysis. A previous analysis found most TCR beta V segments productive roughly 87% or roughly 30% of the time.

The specimen sequenced was PBMCs. This rearrangement joins TRBV6-5 to TRBJ2-7; 7 nucleotides line up with TRBD2. The clonotype originates from a woman aged 45-60 years in good health and CMV-seropositive. The CDR3 DNA reads as TGTGCCAGCAGTTACTACGGGAGGCCGACCTACGAGCAGTACTTC. Amino acid sequence: CASSYYGRPTYEQYF.